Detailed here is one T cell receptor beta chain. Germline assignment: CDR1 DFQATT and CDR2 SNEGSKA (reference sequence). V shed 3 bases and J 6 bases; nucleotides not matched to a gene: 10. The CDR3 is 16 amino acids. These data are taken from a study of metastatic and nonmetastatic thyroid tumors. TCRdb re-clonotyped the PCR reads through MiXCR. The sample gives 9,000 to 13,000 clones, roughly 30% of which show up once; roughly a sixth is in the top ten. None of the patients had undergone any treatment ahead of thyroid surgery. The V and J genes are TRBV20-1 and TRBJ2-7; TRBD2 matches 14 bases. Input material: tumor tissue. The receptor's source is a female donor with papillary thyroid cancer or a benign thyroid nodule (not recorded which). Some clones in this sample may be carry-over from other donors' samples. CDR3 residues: CSASTGQGLAGVEQYF. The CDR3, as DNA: TGCAGTGCTAGTACGGGACAGGGACTAGCGGGAGTCGAGCAGTACTTC.